Following are 10 T cell receptor beta chains from one sample sequenced in a study of identical twins. MiXCR was run by TCRdb on the 5' RACE reads, yielding one entry per CDR3 protein. Of some 100,000 distinct CDR3 sequences listed, around 5.5% are singletons. The sequencing input was memory T cells sorted from blood. The receptors come from a woman between 50 and 59 years old in good health.

This clonotype was found a few times. V gene TRBV28 combines with J gene TRBJ1-6, with a weak D call TRBD1 (5 bases). The germline V and J ends were trimmed by 7 bases and 6 bases, with 13 bases remaining between them. The CDR3 runs to 14 residues. Germline values: CDR1 MDHEN, CDR2 SYDVKM. The CDR3 is CASKIRDLNSPLHF. The CDR3 DNA is TGTGCCAGCAAAATCCGGGACCTTAATTCACCCCTCCACTTT. The variable domain in full, with the rest retrieved from reference TRBV28 and TRBJ1-6, is DVKVTQSSRYLVKRTGEKVFLECVQDMDHENMFWYRQDPGLGLRLIYFSYDVKMKEKGDIPEGYSVSREKKERFSLILESASTNQTSMYLCASKIRDLNSPLHFGNGTRLTVT.

This clonotype was counted a few times. V usage is TRBV7-8 and J usage is TRBJ2-5; TRBD1 agrees at 10 bases. V dropped 5 bases and J dropped 5; count of bases not matched to a gene: 8. The germline gives CDR1 SGHVS, CDR2 FQNEAQ. This CDR3 contains 15 residues. The CDR3, as DNA: TGTGCCAGCAGCCCAGGCGGGACAGGGGTCGAGACCCAGTACTTC. It codes for CASSPGGTGVETQYF. The variable domain in full, completed from reference TRBV7-8 and TRBJ2-5, reads GAGVSQSPRYKVAKRGQDVALRCDPISGHVSLFWYQQALGQGPEFLTYFQNEAQLDKSGLPSDRFFAERPEGSVSTLKIQRTQQEDSAVYLCASSPGGTGVETQYFGPGTRLLVL.

This clonotype was counted many times. CDR3 protein: CASSEIRGYTF. CDR3 nucleotide sequence: TGTGCCAGCAGTGAGATAAGGGGCTACACCTTC. The chain carries TRBV2 and TRBJ1-2; no reliable D call. The germline CDR1 and CDR2 sequences are SNHLY and FYNNEI. The V end lost 3 bases, the J end lost 8 bases, and 7 bases lay between the germline ends. This CDR3 has 11 residues.

Concerning this clonotype itself: A much larger clone lies a single base off, so this may be a read error. This chain joins TRBV19 and TRBJ1-2; unclear D gene. Germline CDR1 and CDR2: LNHDA and SQIVND (reference sequence). This CDR3 region has 15 residues. V was trimmed by 4 bases and J by 0 bases, leaving 12 bases between them. For the CDR3, the DNA is TGTGCCAGTAGTACCGGACGGCCGTCTAACTATGGCTACACCTTC. Encoded protein: CASSTGRPSNYGYTF.

This clonotype occurred many times. The rearrangement links TRBV6-1 to TRBJ1-2; TRBD1 is a possible D gene (6 bases). This CDR3 is 14 amino acids long. Germline loops: CDR1 MNHNS, CDR2 SASEGT. With 6 bases removed from V and 0 bases from J, the gap between germline ends came to 11 bases. The DNA of the CDR3 is TGTGCCAGCAGAGGCGGACAGACTAACTATGGCTACACCTTC. The encoded protein is CASRGGQTNYGYTF.

The sample holds many counts of this clonotype. The chain carries TRBV4-1 and TRBJ1-2; no definite D call. This CDR3 spans 14 amino acids. CDR1 and CDR2 from the germline V gene are MGHRA and YSYEKL. V lost 4 bases and J 3 bases, leaving 12 bases between the germline ends. CDR3 sequence: CASSLARADYGYTF. The CDR3 coding sequence is TGCGCCAGCAGCCTTGCCCGCGCGGACTATGGCTACACCTTC.

This clonotype was detected ten times or more. The CDR3 DNA is TGTGCCAGCAGCTTAAGACGGGCGACGCAGTATTTT. Translated: CASSLRRATQYF. This sequence joins TRBV7-9 and TRBJ2-3; D is uncertain. V lost 2 bases to trimming and J lost 9 bases, with 9 bases between them. CDR3 length equals 12 residues. From germline, CDR1 is SEHNR and CDR2 FQNEAQ (reference sequence).

The table lists this clonotype with many counts. The genes are TRBV6-5 and TRBJ2-5, with 9 nucleotides matching TRBD2. V gave up 6 bases and J gave up 1 base; unmatched junction bases: 18. Germline CDR1 and CDR2: MNHEY and SVGAGI. The CDR3 is made up of 19 amino acids. CDR3 residues: CASSHRGASGTTIQETQYF. The DNA of the CDR3 is TGTGCCAGCAGCCACCGGGGGGCTAGCGGGACGACAATCCAAGAGACCCAGTACTTC.

This clonotype was seen ten or more times. This chain joins TRBV7-8 and TRBJ2-2; D is ambiguous. Germline values: CDR1 SGHVS, CDR2 FQNEAQ. The V end was cut by 5 bases, the J end by 11 bases, with 18 bases between. The CDR3 runs 14 residues. The CDR3 is CASSAGPEHEELFF. The CDR3 DNA sequence: TGTGCCAGCAGCGCAGGACCAGAACATGAAGAGCTGTTTTTT. Full variable domain (outside the CDR3, taken from reference TRBV7-8 and TRBJ2-2): GAGVSQSPRYKVAKRGQDVALRCDPISGHVSLFWYQQALGQGPEFLTYFQNEAQLDKSGLPSDRFFAERPEGSVSTLKIQRTQQEDSAVYLCASSAGPEHEELFFGEGSRLTVL.

The table lists this clonotype with many counts. This chain uses TRBV20-1 with TRBJ2-3; 8 nucleotides align to TRBD2. The V gene's germline CDR1 is DFQATT and CDR2 SNEGSKA (reference sequence). CDR3 length: 14 amino acids. The V gene end was trimmed by 4 bases and the J gene end by 5 bases; junction bases not matched to a gene: 8. CDR3 bases: TGCAGTGCTACCGCGTTAGCGGGGATAGATACGCAGTATTTT. Encoded protein: CSATALAGIDTQYF.